This T cell receptor beta chain comes out of a study of T-cell reconstitution after alpha-beta-depleted transplantation in children. Study findings and constraints: Alpha-beta T cells present about two months after transplant were reported to originate from several hundred expanded graft clones. The main origin of T-cell counts and diversity one year after transplant was newly produced T cells.

Using unique molecular identifiers, the investigators prepared the TCRbeta library. TCRdb processed the PCR reads anew with MiXCR; each CDR3 protein has one entry. Here the sample spans about 130,000 distinct CDR3 sequences, roughly 9.7% being singletons. The sample holds a few counts of this clonotype. What it recognizes is unknown. The sequence was obtained from a girl under three years old who had a stem cell transplant for combined immunodeficiency, so the T cells may come from the graft donor. Sequences were derived from PBMCs, mostly from graft donor cells, sampled 180 days after TCRalphabeta/CD19-depleted stem cell transplant.

CDR3 sequence (DNA): TGCAGTGCTGAAACCGGGACTAGCGGGAGTAGTGAGCAGTTCTTC. Protein: CSAETGTSGSSEQFF. The rearrangement joins TRBV20-1 to TRBJ2-1; 14 bases line up with TRBD2. The CDR3 consists of 15 residues. Germline CDR1 reads DFQATT; CDR2 reads SNEGSKA (reference sequence). The V and J ends lost 5 bases and 9 bases, in that order; junction bases with no gene match: 9.